This passage covers 23 T cell receptor beta chains from one sample sequenced in a study of molecular identifiers for immune sequencing clone quantification. TCRdb reprocessed the PCR reads with MiXCR, giving one entry per CDR3 protein. The sample lists tens of thousands of distinct CDR3 sequences; about 23% were seen once. Sequencing was carried out using naive CD8+ T cells from blood, with Jurkat cell RNA spiked in. Subset: FACS-sorted CD8+CD4-CCR7+CD45RA+ naive T cells. The source is a human donor in good health. Some libraries in this study had Jurkat cell RNA spiked in.

This clonotype has a count of ten or more. V gene TRBV6-2 or TRBV6-3 combines with J gene TRBJ1-1; 9 positions match TRBD1. The CDR3 is 14 residues long. Germline V gene lookup returns CDR1 MNHEY and CDR2 SVGEGT. The trim removed 7 bases at V and 6 bases at J, leaving 9 bases unmatched. The CDR3 is CASNLPGQGPEAFF. CDR3 coding DNA: TGTGCCAGCAATCTACCGGGACAGGGCCCTGAAGCTTTCTTT.

This clonotype was picked up one time. This may come from a read error, since a much larger clone is one base off. The chain joins TRBV7-9 to TRBJ2-3, with D hard to call. The CDR3 length is 13 residues. CDR1 and CDR2 (germline): SEHNR, FQNEAQ (reference sequence). For the CDR3, the DNA is TGTGCCAGCAGCTTTGGGAAAGAAGATACGCGGTATTTT. This sequence encodes CASSFGKEDTRYF.

This clonotype has at least ten counts. Here the CDR3 reads CASTGGQDTQYF. The CDR3 nucleotides read TGTGCCAGCACCGGGGGTCAGGATACGCAGTATTTT. This chain uses TRBV6-2 or TRBV6-3 with TRBJ2-3; D is possibly TRBD2 (6 bases). CDR3 length: 12 amino acids. Trimming took 7 bases from V and 6 from J, leaving 11 bases between them. Looked up from germline, CDR1 is MNHEY and CDR2 is SVGEGT.

The rearrangement joins TRBV12-3 or TRBV12-4 to TRBJ2-1; unclear D gene. The CDR3 has 12 residues. V was trimmed by 5 bases and J by 6 bases, leaving 8 bases between them. CDR3 in DNA: TGTGCCAGCAGTCACTCACCCAATGAGCAGTTCTTC. It yields the protein CASSHSPNEQFF.

Details on this clonotype: Just one base apart from a much larger clone, this may be a read error. The chain links TRBV11-2 to TRBJ2-7, with D perhaps matching TRBD1 (5 bases). V lost 5 bases, J lost 9 bases, and 14 bases lay in between. CDR1 and CDR2 (germline): SGHAT, FQNNGV. The CDR3 has 12 residues. Here the CDR3 reads CASSQAGLAQYF. CDR3 in DNA: TGTGCCAGCAGCCAGGCAGGGCTCGCGCAGTACTTC.

V usage is TRBV12-3 or TRBV12-4 and J usage is TRBJ2-3; the match to TRBD1 covers 9 bases. This CDR3 is 14 amino acids long. The V segment lost 10 bases and the J segment 1 base; nucleotides outside the gene matches: 6. The CDR3 DNA sequence: TGTGCCATCACACAGGGGGCTCGCACAGATACGCAGTATTTT. This gives the protein CAITQGARTDTQYF.

This clonotype has ten or more counts. V usage is TRBV5-4 and J usage is TRBJ2-2; D might be TRBD1 (6 bases). Germline V gene sequence: CDR1 SGHNT, CDR2 YYREEE (reference sequence). This CDR3 has 15 residues. V was trimmed by 1 base and J by 4 bases, leaving 11 bases between them. CDR3 loop: CASSLFTGSTGELFF. The CDR3 DNA sequence: TGTGCCAGCAGCTTGTTCACAGGGAGCACCGGGGAGCTGTTTTTT. The whole variable domain, filled in from reference TRBV5-4 and TRBJ2-2, reads ETGVTQSPTHLIKTRGQQVTLRCSSQSGHNTVSWYQQALGQGPQFIFQYYREEENGRGNFPPRFSGLQFPNYSSELNVNALELDDSALYLCASSLFTGSTGELFFGEGSRLTVL.

There are many counts of this clonotype. The CDR3 DNA is TGTGCCAGCAGCTACTTGCCAGGGGGGACAGATACGCAGTATTTT. This translates into CASSYLPGGTDTQYF. The chain links TRBV7-9 to TRBJ2-3; TRBD1 might be the D (7 bases). The CDR3 covers 15 residues. Germline V gene data show CDR1 as SEHNR and CDR2 as FQNEAQ (reference sequence). The germline V and J ends were trimmed by 4 bases and 3 bases, with 14 bases remaining between them. Full variable domain (outside the CDR3, taken from reference TRBV7-9 and TRBJ2-3): DTGVSQNPRHKITKRGQNVTFRCDPISEHNRLYWYRQTLGQGPEFLTYFQNEAQLEKSRLLSDRFSAERPKGSFSTLEIQRTEQGDSAMYLCASSYLPGGTDTQYFGPGTRLTVL.

The chain employs TRBV11-2 and TRBJ2-1; D is possibly TRBD1 or TRBD2 (5 bases each). The CDR3 runs to 15 residues. Looked up from germline, CDR1 is SGHAT and CDR2 is FQNNGV. With 7 bases removed from V and 12 bases from J, the gap between germline ends came to 25 bases. The DNA for the CDR3 is TGTGCCAGCAACCAAGCCGGGACCCCCTACACGGGGCAGTTCTTC. Its protein is CASNQAGTPYTGQFF.

Relative to its sample, this clonotype is medium-sized (0.01 to 0.1%). V and J are TRBV29-1 and TRBJ2-5; D perhaps matches TRBD1 (6 bases). The CDR3 has 13 residues. V was cut by 8 bases and J by 1 base, with 14 bases left in between. The germline gives CDR1 SQVTM, CDR2 ANQGSEA. The CDR3 loop reads CSYNDRIQETQYF. CDR3 coding DNA: TGCAGCTACAACGACAGGATCCAAGAGACCCAGTACTTC.

This clonotype showed up just a few times. Its ends do not fully match the called genes, so a read error is possible. The chain uses TRBV24-1 and TRBJ2-3, with D unclear. CDR1 is KGHDR, CDR2 SFDVKD, per germline. This CDR3 is 17 amino acids long. The CDR3 here is CATSGLAAYGGTDTQYF. The DNA for the CDR3 is TGTGCCACCAGTGGTTTGGCGGCCTACGGAGGCACAGATACGCAGTATTTT.

This clonotype was seen more than once but under ten times. Here the CDR3 DNA reads TGCGCCAGCAGCCAAGACAGGGGGGCATATGGCTACACCTTC. Encoded protein: CASSQDRGAYGYTF. The chain links TRBV4-1 to TRBJ1-2; 7 bases are shared with TRBD1. The germline V gene has CDR1 MGHRA and CDR2 YSYEKL. The V segment lost 0 bases and the J segment 5 bases; nucleotides outside the gene matches: 3. The CDR3 covers 14 residues.

By proportion, this clonotype is medium-sized. This chain links TRBV7-9 with TRBJ1-1, with unresolved D. This CDR3 has 12 residues. Trimming shortened V by 0 bases and J by 5 bases, and 4 bases separated the two germline ends. CDR1 is SEHNR, CDR2 FQNEAQ, per germline (reference sequence). The DNA for the CDR3 is TGTGCCAGCAGCTTAGCAGGGACTGAAGCTTTCTTT. Its translation is CASSLAGTEAFF.

This clonotype came up many times. V is TRBV7-2 and J is TRBJ2-3; 9 bases are shared with TRBD1. The J segment lost 4 bases and the V segment lost 1 base, leaving 6 bases of the junction unmatched. Germline assignment: CDR1 SGHTA and CDR2 FQGNSA. The CDR3 is made up of 16 amino acids. In DNA form, the CDR3 reads TGTGCCAGCAGCTTAGATCCCGGACAGGGGTCAGATACGCAGTATTTT. It specifies CASSLDPGQGSDTQYF.

Ten or more counts support this clonotype. J is TRBJ2-7 and V is TRBV10-3; D perhaps matches TRBD1 (6 bases). CDR1 and CDR2 from the germline V gene are ENHRY and SYGVKD. Trimming removed 6 bases from V and 0 bases from J, with 15 bases in between. The CDR3 spans 15 residues. The CDR3, as DNA: TGTGCCATCAGCGTTACAGGGTCCGGCTCCTACGAGCAGTACTTC. Translating gives CAISVTGSGSYEQYF.

There are a few counts of this clonotype. This chain links TRBV2 with TRBJ2-7; 8 nucleotides agree with TRBD2. TRBJ2-1 explains the end of the DNA better; the J call may be wrong. This CDR3 is 14 amino acids long. Per germline, CDR1 SNHLY and CDR2 FYNNEI. This CDR3 is CASSEASGDYEQFF. The DNA for the CDR3 is TGTGCCAGCAGTGAAGCTAGCGGGGATTACGAGCAGTTCTTC.

This clonotype was seen repeatedly, ten times or more. The chain couples TRBV5-4 to TRBJ2-3; TRBD2 matches 13 bases. V gave up 5 bases and J gave up 2 bases; unmatched junction bases: 5. The CDR3 has 16 amino acids. Looked up from germline, CDR1 is SGHNT and CDR2 is YYREEE (reference sequence). Written as DNA, the CDR3 is TGTGCCAGCAGTCCTACTAGCGGGGGGGCCACAGATACGCAGTATTTT. This sequence encodes CASSPTSGGATDTQYF.

This chain connects TRBV27 to TRBJ2-1, with 8 bases lining up with TRBD2. Germline trimming cut 7 bases from V and 6 bases from J; bases unmatched to any gene: 14. The germline V gene has CDR1 MNHEY and CDR2 SMNVEV (reference sequence). There are 16 residues in the CDR3. Here the CDR3 DNA reads TGTGCCAGCAACTTAGGACTAGCCGAACCCATCAATGAGCAGTTCTTC. Translating gives CASNLGLAEPINEQFF.

This clonotype was observed a handful of times. V and J are TRBV27 and TRBJ2-3, with D perhaps TRBD1 or TRBD2 (5 bases each). Trimming stripped 6 bases from V and 4 bases from J, with 17 bases between. CDR3 length: 15 residues. The germline V gene has CDR1 MNHEY and CDR2 SMNVEV (reference sequence). The CDR3 nucleotides read TGTGCCAGCAGGGGGGACCAAAATCCCTCAGATACGCAGTATTTT. Amino acid sequence: CASRGDQNPSDTQYF.

In regard to this clonotype: This may arise from a read error, as a much more abundant clone is one base away. The genes are TRBV6-1 and TRBJ1-5; 7 bases fit TRBD1. Germline V lookup: CDR1 MNHNS, CDR2 SASEGT. The CDR3 is 15 amino acids. CDR3 sequence: CSSSEDRDSWQPQHF. In nucleotides, the CDR3 is TGTTCCAGCAGTGAAGACCGGGACAGTTGGCAGCCCCAGCATTTT.

This clonotype was seen only a few times. This chain joins TRBV7-8 and TRBJ2-7; 9 nucleotides agree with TRBD1. Germline CDR1 and CDR2: SGHVS and FQNEAQ. After removal of 3 bases from V and 6 bases from J, the junction contained 9 bases not matched to a gene. This CDR3 region has 15 residues. CDR3 amino acids: CASSFPTGGGFEQYF. CDR3 bases: TGTGCCAGCAGCTTTCCTACAGGGGGCGGATTCGAGCAGTACTTC.

Points on this clonotype: A read error may account for a junction end that differs from germline. The chain joins TRBV5-1 to TRBJ2-5; D is tentatively TRBD1 or TRBD2 (5 bases each). Germline-derived CDR1 and CDR2 are SGHRS and YFSETQ. CDR3 length equals 14 residues. CDR3 DNA sequence: TGCGCGAGCAGCTTCCGGGACCGATTAGAGACCCAGTACTTC. Its protein product is CASSFRDRLETQYF.

The sample holds many counts of this clonotype. The rearrangement links TRBV6-5 to TRBJ1-4; D not resolved. The CDR3 has 14 amino acids. Germline loops: CDR1 MNHEY, CDR2 SVGAGI. Trimming took 4 bases from V and 7 from J, leaving 13 bases between them. CDR3 sequence reads: CASSSTTWGEKLFF. CDR3 DNA: TGTGCCAGCAGTTCGACTACATGGGGTGAAAAACTGTTTTTT.